This TCR beta chain was identified during a study of CD8 T cells in ankylosing spondylitis. The TCR beta libraries were generated through quantitative 5'-RACE incorporating molecular barcodes. Each CDR3 protein is one row after TCRdb ran MiXCR on the 5' RACE reads. The top ten clones hold approximately 0.99% of a sample with 340,000 or so distinct CDR3 sequences, over 12% of them seen once. Overall study findings and caveats: The study identified a TCR beta motif of under ten highly homologous variants that appeared characteristic of ankylosing spondylitis blood. Disease-linked clones reportedly concentrated significantly in matched ankylosing spondylitis synovial fluid.

There are a few counts of this clonotype. Its target is not known. V lost 6 bases, J lost 10 bases, and 16 bases lay in between. The CDR3 is 13 amino acids. Germline V lookup: CDR1 LGHDT, CDR2 YNNKEL (reference sequence). The specimen was blood, either unsorted or a sorted T cell fraction (not recorded which). The V and J genes are TRBV3-1 and TRBJ1-5, with D possibly TRBD1 on 5 matching bases. The sequence was collected from a male donor with ankylosing spondylitis or in good health (not recorded which). The CDR3 nucleotides are TGTGCCAGCAGTCGGGATGGGGGGGTCCCCCAGCATTTT. It encodes CASSRDGGVPQHF.